One sample yielded the 21 T cell receptor beta chains listed below, sequenced in a study of blood T cells in healthy people across ages. Primers used in a second PCR of about 6 to 11 cycles were a sample-barcoded 5' primer and a J-beta primer mix. TCRdb recomputed calls from the 5' RACE reads with MiXCR, one row per CDR3 protein. The repertoire holds approximately 770,000 distinct CDR3 sequences, with roughly 60% as singletons. Sequencing was performed on blood. These receptors all stem from a man under 40 in good health.

The V and J genes are TRBV27 and TRBJ1-2; D uncertain. Trimming stripped 4 bases from V and 7 bases from J, with 19 bases between. Germline V CDR1 and CDR2: MNHEY, SMNVEV (reference sequence). The CDR3 length is 15 residues. The CDR3 loop reads CASSSVSGEWRGYTF. CDR3 sequence (DNA): TGTGCCAGCAGTTCCGTGAGCGGCGAGTGGCGTGGCTACACCTTC.

V and J are TRBV7-9 and TRBJ2-7, with D tentatively TRBD2 (7 bases). The better agreement between TRBJ2-5 and the DNA end casts doubt on the J call. Germline V gene data show CDR1 as SEHNR and CDR2 as FQNEAQ (reference sequence). This CDR3 spans 15 amino acids. The chain's CDR3 is CASSHPTGRVETQYF. The CDR3 bases are TGTGCCAGCAGCCATCCCACAGGGAGGGTAGAGACCCAGTACTTC.

Remarks on this clonotype: One end of the junction fails to match germline, which may point to a read error. This chain connects TRBV29-1 to TRBJ2-7; D gene ambiguous. The CDR3 extends over 13 amino acids. Germline V gene data show CDR1 as SQVTM and CDR2 as ANQGSEA. CDR3 protein: CSVEEFPSYGQYF. The CDR3 DNA reads as TGCAGCGTTGAAGAGTTTCCCTCCTACGGGCAGTACTTC.

This clonotype was picked up a small number of times. The V and J genes are TRBV9 and TRBJ1-1; 7 bases align to TRBD1. The CDR3 extends over 14 amino acids. CDR1 SGDLS and CDR2 YYNGEE come from the germline V gene. V gave up 3 bases and J gave up 1 base; unmatched junction bases: 3. The CDR3 bases are TGTGCCAGCAGCGCCCGACAGGGGAACACTGAAGCTTTCTTT. This gives the protein CASSARQGNTEAFF. The entire variable domain, with the rest obtained from reference TRBV9 and TRBJ1-1, is as follows: DSGVTQTPKHLITATGQRVTLRCSPRSGDLSVYWYQQSLDQGLQFLIQYYNGEERAKGNILERFSAQQFPDLHSELNLSSLELGDSALYFCASSARQGNTEAFFGQGTRLTVV.

The chain links TRBV27 to TRBJ2-6, with unresolved D. V lost 0 bases and J lost 0, with 6 bases in between. Per germline, CDR1 MNHEY and CDR2 SMNVEV (reference sequence). The CDR3 covers 16 residues. CDR3 sequence reads: CASSLSQRSGANVLTF. The CDR3 DNA reads TGTGCCAGCAGTTTATCGCAGCGCTCTGGGGCCAACGTCCTGACTTTC.

The count of this clonotype is one. The chain is built from TRBV19 and TRBJ1-2; 8 bases match TRBD1. Germline values: CDR1 LNHDA, CDR2 SQIVND (reference sequence). The CDR3 spans 16 residues. J was trimmed by 8 bases and V by 7 bases; bases with no gene match: 18. The CDR3 here is CASTLGQGGVGYGYTF. CDR3 nucleotide sequence: TGTGCCAGTACCCTCGGACAGGGAGGGGTAGGGTACGGCTACACCTTC.

The chain uses TRBV5-1 and TRBJ2-1; 9 bases line up with TRBD2. Germline assignment: CDR1 SGHRS and CDR2 YFSETQ. The CDR3 runs to 16 residues. The trim removed 3 bases at V and 6 bases at J, leaving 10 bases unmatched. CDR3 coding DNA: TGCGCCAGCAGCTGGCCTCTGGCGGGGGGGCCCAATGAGCAGTTCTTC. Residues: CASSWPLAGGPNEQFF.

This clonotype was recorded a few times. The V call is TRBV20-1, the J call TRBJ2-1, with D perhaps matching TRBD2 (6 bases). The germline V gene encodes CDR1 DFQATT and CDR2 SNEGSKA (reference sequence). Trimming shortened V by 4 bases and J by 1 base, and 14 bases separated the two germline ends. This CDR3 region has 15 residues. The CDR3 DNA follows: TGCAGTGCTATCCAGACTAGAGAGTCCTACAATGAGCAGTTCTTC. Translating gives CSAIQTRESYNEQFF.

CDR3 in amino acids: CASSSREGAYEQYF. The CDR3 DNA is TGTGCCAGCAGTTCCCGTGAGGGGGCCTACGAGCAGTACTTC. This chain connects TRBV2 to TRBJ2-7; tentatively, D is TRBD1 (6 bases). The CDR3 totals 14 residues. Deletions cut 5 bases from V and 2 bases from J, with 13 bases between. The V gene's germline CDR1 is SNHLY and CDR2 FYNNEI.

V and J are TRBV7-2 and TRBJ1-1; TRBD1 matches 7 bases. With V trimmed by 5 bases and J by 0 bases, 6 bases remained unmatched. The CDR3 has 15 amino acids. CDR1 and CDR2 (germline): SGHTA, FQGNSA. The CDR3 DNA sequence: TGTGCCAGCAGCCCTCGACAGGGACTGAACACTGAAGCTTTCTTT. Its protein product is CASSPRQGLNTEAFF.

This rearrangement joins TRBV27 to TRBJ2-4; the match to TRBD1 covers 9 bases. The DNA end favors TRBJ2-7, so the J call may be wrong. This CDR3 comprises 14 residues. Per the germline V gene, CDR1 is MNHEY and CDR2 is SMNVEV (reference sequence). CDR3 loop: CASSLDGTGYEQYF. Here the CDR3 DNA reads TGTGCCAGCAGTTTAGACGGGACAGGGTACGAGCAGTACTTC.

The gene calls are TRBV28 and TRBJ2-2, with D uncertain. CDR1 and CDR2 (germline): MDHEN, SYDVKM. V lost 10 bases, J lost 6 bases, and 15 bases lay in between. CDR3 size: 13 residues. CDR3 sequence reads: CATSYPRSGELFF. The CDR3 nucleotides read TGTGCCACATCATACCCTAGATCCGGGGAGCTGTTTTTT.

In DNA, the CDR3 is TGCAGTGCTTCCGTGGGAGATACGCAGTATTTT. It codes for CSASVGDTQYF. V is TRBV20-1 and J is TRBJ2-3; D gene unclear. The CDR3 has 11 residues. Per germline, CDR1 DFQATT and CDR2 SNEGSKA (reference sequence). V was cut by 5 bases and J by 5 bases, with 8 bases left in between.

This clonotype came up once. The rearrangement uses TRBV2 and TRBJ1-1; 7 nucleotides match TRBD1. V was pared by 6 bases and J by 3 bases, with 7 bases of the junction left unmatched. Per germline, CDR1 SNHLY and CDR2 FYNNEI. This CDR3 region has 14 residues. CDR3 in amino acids: CASRSDRSYTEAFF. CDR3 nucleotide sequence: TGTGCCAGCAGATCGGACAGGAGTTACACTGAAGCTTTCTTT.

The CDR3 sequence is CASGGTEGYNEQFF. The CDR3 nucleotides read TGCGCCAGCGGTGGGACCGAGGGCTACAATGAGCAGTTCTTC. The genes are TRBV4-3 and TRBJ2-1; possibly TRBD1 or TRBD2 for D (5 bases each). V lost 8 bases, J lost 3 bases, and 14 bases lay in between. The CDR3 consists of 14 residues. Germline V lookup: CDR1 LGHNA, CDR2 YSLEER.

The table lists this clonotype with a few counts. V and J are TRBV5-1 and TRBJ2-3; TRBD2 matches at 7 bases. J was trimmed by 2 bases and V by 6 bases; bases with no gene match: 9. Looked up from germline, CDR1 is SGHRS and CDR2 is YFSETQ. The CDR3 runs 15 residues. The CDR3 bases are TGCGCCAGCACCATCGGTGGGAGGGTCACAGATACGCAGTATTTT. Translating it yields CASTIGGRVTDTQYF. Full variable domain (missing parts from reference TRBV5-1 and TRBJ2-3): KAGVTQTPRYLIKTRGQQVTLSCSPISGHRSVSWYQQTPGQGLQFLFEYFSETQRNKGNFPGRFSGRQFSNSRSEMNVSTLELGDSALYLCASTIGGRVTDTQYFGPGTRLTVL.

The chain carries TRBV20-1 and TRBJ1-2; a weak D match, TRBD1 (5 bases). The CDR3 has 15 amino acids. In germline, CDR1 is DFQATT, CDR2 SNEGSKA (reference sequence). V was clipped by 6 bases and J by 1 base, with 18 bases between them. The CDR3 region has the DNA TGCAGTGCCCCGGTTACAGGTCCACATAACTATGGCTACACCTTC. This translates into CSAPVTGPHNYGYTF.

The chain uses TRBV20-1 and TRBJ2-7; 10 bases are shared with TRBD1. CDR3 size: 13 residues. The germline gives CDR1 DFQATT, CDR2 SNEGSKA (reference sequence). Trimming cost V 2 bases and J 10 bases; bases outside gene matches: 8. The CDR3 sequence is CSARRTGGSTQYF. The DNA for the CDR3 is TGCAGTGCTAGAAGGACAGGGGGTAGCACCCAGTACTTC.

This clonotype came up a few times. J is TRBJ2-1 and V is TRBV20-1; possibly TRBD2 for D (5 bases). CDR1 is DFQATT, CDR2 SNEGSKA, per germline (reference sequence). The CDR3 loop spans 15 amino acids. V lost 1 base, J lost 0 bases, and 10 bases lay in between. The CDR3 DNA sequence: TGCAGTGCTAGAGGCGGGCCCAGCTCCTACAATGAGCAGTTCTTC. Translating it yields CSARGGPSSYNEQFF.

This chain links TRBV20-1 with TRBJ2-1, with D unclear. The germline V and J ends were trimmed by 0 bases and 4 bases, with 13 bases remaining between them. Germline V gene lookup returns CDR1 DFQATT and CDR2 SNEGSKA (reference sequence). CDR3 size: 15 residues. The CDR3 sequence: CSARDTQRTYNEQFF. CDR3 sequence (DNA): TGCAGTGCTAGAGATACCCAGCGTACGTACAATGAGCAGTTCTTC.

The sample holds a few counts of this clonotype. The chain combines TRBV5-1 with TRBJ2-7, with a weak D call TRBD2 (6 bases). CDR1 is SGHRS and CDR2 is YFSETQ in the germline V gene. The CDR3 runs to 13 residues. The V and J ends lost 6 bases and 4 bases respectively, with 14 bases between them. DNA for the CDR3: TGCGCCAGCATGGAGGGTGTACCGTACGAGCAGTACTTC. Translation gives CASMEGVPYEQYF.